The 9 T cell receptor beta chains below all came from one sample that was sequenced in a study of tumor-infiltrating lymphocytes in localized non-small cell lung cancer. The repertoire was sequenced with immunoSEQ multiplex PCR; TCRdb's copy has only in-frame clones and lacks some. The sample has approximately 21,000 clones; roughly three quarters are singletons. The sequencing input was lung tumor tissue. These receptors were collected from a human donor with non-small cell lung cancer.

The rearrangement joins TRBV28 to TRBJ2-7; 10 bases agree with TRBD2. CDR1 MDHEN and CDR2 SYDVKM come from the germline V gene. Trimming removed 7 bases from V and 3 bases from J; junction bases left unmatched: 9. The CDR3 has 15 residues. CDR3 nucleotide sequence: TGTGCCAGCACCCTGAAGGGACTAGCGTTCTACGAGCAGTACTTC. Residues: CASTLKGLAFYEQYF.

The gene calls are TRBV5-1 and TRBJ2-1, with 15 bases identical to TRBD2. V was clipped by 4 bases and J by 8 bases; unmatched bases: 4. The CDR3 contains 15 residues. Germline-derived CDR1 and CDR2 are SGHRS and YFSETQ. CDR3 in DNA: TGCGCCAGCAGCCCGGGACTAGCGGGAGGCTATGAGCAGTTCTTC. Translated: CASSPGLAGGYEQFF.

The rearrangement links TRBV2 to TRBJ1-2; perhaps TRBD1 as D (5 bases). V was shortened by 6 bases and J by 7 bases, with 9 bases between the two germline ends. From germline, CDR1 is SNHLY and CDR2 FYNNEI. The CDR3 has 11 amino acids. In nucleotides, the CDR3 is TGTGCCAGCAGCAGGGAGGGTGGCTACACCTTC. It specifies CASSREGGYTF. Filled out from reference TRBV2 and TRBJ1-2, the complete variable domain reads EPEVTQTPSHQVTQMGQEVILRCVPISNHLYFYWYRQILGQKVEFLVSFYNNEISEKSEIFDDQFSVERPDGSNFTLKIRSTKLEDSAMYFCASSREGGYTFGSGTRLTVV.

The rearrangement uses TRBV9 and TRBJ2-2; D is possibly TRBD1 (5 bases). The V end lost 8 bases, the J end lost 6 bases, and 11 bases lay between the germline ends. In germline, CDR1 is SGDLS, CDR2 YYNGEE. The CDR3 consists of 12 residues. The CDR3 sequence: CASTRASGELFF. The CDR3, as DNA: TGTGCCAGTACCAGGGCGTCCGGGGAGCTGTTTTTT. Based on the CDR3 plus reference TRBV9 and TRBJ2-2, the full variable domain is DSGVTQTPKHLITATGQRVTLRCSPRSGDLSVYWYQQSLDQGLQFLIQYYNGEERAKGNILERFSAQQFPDLHSELNLSSLELGDSALYFCASTRASGELFFGEGSRLTVL.

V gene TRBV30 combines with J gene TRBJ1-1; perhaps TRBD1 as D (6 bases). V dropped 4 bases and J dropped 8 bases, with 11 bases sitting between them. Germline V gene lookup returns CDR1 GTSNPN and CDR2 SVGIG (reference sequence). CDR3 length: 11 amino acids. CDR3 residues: CAWNRRGEAFF. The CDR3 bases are TGTGCCTGGAATCGTAGGGGGGAAGCTTTCTTT.

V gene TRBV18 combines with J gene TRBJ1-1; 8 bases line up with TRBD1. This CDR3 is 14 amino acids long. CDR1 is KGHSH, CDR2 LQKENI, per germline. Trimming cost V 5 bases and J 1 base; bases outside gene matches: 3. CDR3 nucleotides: TGTGCCAGCTCATCAGGGACAGGGAACACTGAAGCTTTCTTT. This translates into CASSSGTGNTEAFF.

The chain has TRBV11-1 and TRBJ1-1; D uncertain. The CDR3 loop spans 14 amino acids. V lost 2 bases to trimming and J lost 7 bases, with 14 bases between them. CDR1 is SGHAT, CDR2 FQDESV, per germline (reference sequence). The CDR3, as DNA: TGTGCCAGCAGCTTATGGTCTTCGGCGGGTGAAGCTTTCTTT. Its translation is CASSLWSSAGEAFF.

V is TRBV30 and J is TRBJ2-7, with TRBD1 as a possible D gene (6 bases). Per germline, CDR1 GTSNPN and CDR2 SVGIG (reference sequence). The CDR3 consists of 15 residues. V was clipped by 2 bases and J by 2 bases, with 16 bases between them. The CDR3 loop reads CAWSPVGRGAYEQYF. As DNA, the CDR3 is TGTGCCTGGAGTCCCGTCGGCAGGGGCGCCTACGAGCAGTACTTC.

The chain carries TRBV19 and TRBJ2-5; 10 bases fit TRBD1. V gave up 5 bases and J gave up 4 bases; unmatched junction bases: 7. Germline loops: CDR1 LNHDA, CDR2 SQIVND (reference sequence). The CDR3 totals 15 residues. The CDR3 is CASSLGTGETETQYF. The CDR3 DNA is TGTGCCAGTAGTCTCGGGACAGGGGAGACAGAGACCCAGTACTTC.